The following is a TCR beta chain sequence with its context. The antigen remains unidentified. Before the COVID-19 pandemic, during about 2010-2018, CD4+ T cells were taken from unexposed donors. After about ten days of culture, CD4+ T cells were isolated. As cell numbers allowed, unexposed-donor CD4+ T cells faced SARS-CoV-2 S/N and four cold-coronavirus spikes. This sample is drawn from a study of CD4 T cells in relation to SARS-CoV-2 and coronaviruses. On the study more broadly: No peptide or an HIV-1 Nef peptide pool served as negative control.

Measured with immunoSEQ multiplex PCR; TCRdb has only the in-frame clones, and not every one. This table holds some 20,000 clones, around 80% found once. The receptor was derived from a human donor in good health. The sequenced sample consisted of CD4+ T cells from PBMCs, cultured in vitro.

In DNA, the CDR3 is TGTGCCAGCAGCTTTCTTGGAACAGCCGATGGCTACACCTTC. This codes for CASSFLGTADGYTF. The rearrangement links TRBV7-9 to TRBJ1-2, with D hard to call. The CDR3 length is 14 residues. Germline V CDR1 and CDR2: SEHNR, FQNEAQ (reference sequence). The V end lost 3 bases, the J end lost 6 bases, and 14 bases lay between the germline ends.